Each of the 29 T cell receptor beta chains below was sequenced from the same sample in a study of T-cell memory formation after mild COVID-19. A single record per CDR3 protein comes from TCRdb applying MiXCR to the 5' RACE reads. The sample consists of about 600,000 distinct CDR3 sequences, about 20% of them appearing once. Input material: PBMCs or a T cell subset sorted from them (not recorded which). These receptor sequences come from an adult woman who had mild COVID-19 (a few samples of this study predate the infection). Cell type and time point are not known.

This clonotype was detected a few times. CDR3 DNA sequence: TGTGCCAGTAGTAAAGGGGCCCCTGACTACACCTTC. Its protein product is CASSKGAPDYTF. This chain uses TRBV19 with TRBJ1-2; D possibly corresponds to TRBD1 (5 bases). The CDR3 contains 12 residues. The germline V gene encodes CDR1 LNHDA and CDR2 SQIVND (reference sequence). Trimming shortened V by 4 bases and J by 10 bases, and 13 bases separated the two germline ends.

The table lists this clonotype with a few counts. CDR3 DNA sequence: TGTGCCATCGAGGGGAGCTCCTACGAGCAGTACTTC. Protein: CAIEGSSYEQYF. The gene calls are TRBV10-3 and TRBJ2-7; D may match TRBD1 or TRBD2 (5 bases each). Trimming pared 8 bases from V and 0 bases from J, leaving 8 bases between. Per the germline V gene, CDR1 is ENHRY and CDR2 is SYGVKD. The CDR3 consists of 12 residues.

This chain connects TRBV29-1 to TRBJ2-2, with 8 bases identical to TRBD2. The V segment lost 4 bases and the J segment 0 bases; nucleotides outside the gene matches: 10. Germline loops: CDR1 SQVTM, CDR2 ANQGSEA. The CDR3 spans 17 residues. The CDR3 reads CSVGGPGGPSNTGELFF. The DNA of the CDR3 is TGCAGCGTTGGGGGTCCGGGAGGGCCCTCGAACACCGGGGAGCTGTTTTTT.

There are a few counts of this clonotype. This chain joins TRBV19 and TRBJ2-3; unclear D gene. Looked up from germline, CDR1 is LNHDA and CDR2 is SQIVND (reference sequence). The CDR3 runs to 15 residues. V was cut by 3 bases and J by 0 bases, with 10 bases left in between. This chain's CDR3 is CASSIKVTSTDTQYF. CDR3 nucleotide sequence: TGTGCCAGTAGTATTAAAGTGACTAGCACAGATACGCAGTATTTT.

Ten or more counts support this clonotype. DNA for the CDR3: TGTGCCAGCAGTTTATGGCAGCAAGAGACCCAGTACTTC. Amino acid sequence: CASSLWQQETQYF. V usage is TRBV12-3 or TRBV12-4 and J usage is TRBJ2-5, with D uncertain. Trimming cost V 2 bases and J 2 bases, with 6 bases left between them. The length of the CDR3 is 13 residues.

The genes are TRBV6-5 and TRBJ2-5; D possibly corresponds to TRBD1 (6 bases). V was shortened by 0 bases and J by 1 base, with 15 bases between the two germline ends. The CDR3 length is 17 residues. The germline V gene has CDR1 MNHEY and CDR2 SVGAGI. The CDR3 reads CASSYSRTDTIQETQYF. CDR3 sequence (DNA): TGTGCCAGCAGTTACTCTAGGACAGATACTATCCAAGAGACCCAGTACTTC.

In its sample, this clonotype was seen a few times. Possible read error: a much larger clone is one base away. The chain combines TRBV7-9 with TRBJ2-1; no clear D. The CDR3 runs 12 residues. The ends were cut back, 3 bases at V and 6 bases at J, with 6 bases in the middle. In germline, CDR1 is SEHNR, CDR2 FQNEAQ (reference sequence). The CDR3 sequence is CASSFAPNEQFF. CDR3 nucleotides: TGTGCCAGCAGCTTCGCCCCCAATGAGCAGTTCTTC. Full variable domain (missing parts from reference TRBV7-9 and TRBJ2-1): DTGVSQNPRHKITKRGQNVTFRCDPISEHNRLYWYRQTLGQGPEFLTYFQNEAQLEKSRLLSDRFSAERPKGSFSTLEIQRTEQGDSAMYLCASSFAPNEQFFGPGTRLTVL.

The J gene is TRBJ2-2, the V gene TRBV7-2; D is undetermined. Trimming pared 1 base from V and 0 bases from J, leaving 24 bases between. Germline CDR1 SGHTA, CDR2 FQGNSA. The CDR3 is 21 amino acids. The CDR3 here is CASSLETRAQARRTNTGELFF. The CDR3 bases are TGTGCCAGCAGCTTAGAAACCCGGGCCCAAGCCCGCCGTACGAACACCGGGGAGCTGTTTTTT.

This clonotype has at least ten counts. This sequence joins TRBV7-6 and TRBJ2-1; D not resolved. The CDR3 sequence is 13 residues long. Germline CDR1 SGHVS, CDR2 FNYEAQ. V lost 1 base, J lost 9 bases, and 10 bases lay in between. The CDR3 reads CASSLVSSAEQFF. The CDR3 DNA reads TGTGCCAGCAGCTTAGTCAGTAGTGCTGAGCAGTTCTTC. Using reference TRBV7-6 and TRBJ2-1 for the parts outside the CDR3, the full variable domain is GAGVSQSPRYKVTKRGQDVALRCDPISGHVSLYWYRQALGQGPEFLTYFNYEAQQDKSGLPNDRFSAERPEGSISTLTIQRTEQRDSAMYRCASSLVSSAEQFFGPGTRLTVL.

V gene TRBV7-2 combines with J gene TRBJ2-1; 9 bases fit TRBD2. The CDR3 sequence is 16 residues long. CDR1 and CDR2 (germline): SGHTA, FQGNSA. Losses at the gene ends were 3 bases for V and 9 bases for J; bases not matched to a gene: 12. This CDR3 reads CASSLPGLAATSEQFF. In DNA form, the CDR3 reads TGTGCCAGCAGCTTGCCGGGACTAGCAGCTACAAGTGAGCAGTTCTTC.

The chain employs TRBV9 and TRBJ2-5; D remains unclear. The germline gives CDR1 SGDLS, CDR2 YYNGEE. The CDR3 loop spans 13 amino acids. Trimming pared 3 bases from V and 2 bases from J, leaving 8 bases between. The CDR3: CASSARPQETQYF. DNA of the CDR3: TGTGCCAGCAGCGCCCGACCGCAAGAGACCCAGTACTTC.

This chain connects TRBV7-9 to TRBJ2-2; maybe TRBD2 (6 bases). V lost 2 bases and J lost 2, with 15 bases in between. Germline CDR1 and CDR2: SEHNR and FQNEAQ (reference sequence). The length of the CDR3 is 17 residues. CDR3 nucleotides: TGTGCCAGCAGCTTAAGCGCGCGGGGTCTAAACACCGGGGAGCTGTTTTTT. As protein: CASSLSARGLNTGELFF.

This clonotype was seen only a few times. The rearrangement links TRBV7-2 to TRBJ2-1; D may be TRBD2 (6 bases). V lost 5 bases and J lost 1, with 15 bases in between. This CDR3 contains 16 residues. Germline CDR1 and CDR2: SGHTA and FQGNSA. The DNA for the CDR3 is TGTGCCAGCAGCATCCATCTAGCGAGATCCTACAATGAGCAGTTCTTC. Its protein is CASSIHLARSYNEQFF. Full variable domain (remainder filled in from reference TRBV7-2 and TRBJ2-1): GAGVSQSPSNKVTEKGKDVELRCDPISGHTALYWYRQSLGQGLEFLIYFQGNSAPDKSGLPSDRFSAERTGGSVSTLTIQRTQQEDSAVYLCASSIHLARSYNEQFFGPGTRLTVL.

This clonotype was detected a few times. This chain joins TRBV2 and TRBJ2-7; the D is unclear. Germline V gives CDR1 SNHLY, CDR2 FYNNEI. The germline V and J ends were trimmed by 2 bases and 9 bases, with 17 bases remaining between them. The CDR3 consists of 14 residues. The CDR3 loop is CASSETIKYPMQYF. For the CDR3, the DNA is TGTGCCAGCAGTGAAACTATTAAGTATCCTATGCAGTACTTC.

The count of this clonotype is one. The chain is built from TRBV30 and TRBJ2-7; 13 nucleotides align to TRBD2. V lost 3 bases and J lost 3; bases outside the gene matches: 5. Germline loops: CDR1 GTSNPN, CDR2 SVGIG (reference sequence). CDR3 length: 15 amino acids. The CDR3 DNA reads TGTGCCTGGAGGCCGGGACTAGCGGGGCGCTACGAGCAGTACTTC. This sequence encodes CAWRPGLAGRYEQYF.

V is TRBV12-3 or TRBV12-4 and J is TRBJ2-1; 7 positions match TRBD1. The CDR3 is 13 residues long. V shed 6 bases and J 15 bases; nucleotides not matched to a gene: 14. CDR3 region: CASSSNSRDRGFF. The DNA for the CDR3 is TGTGCCAGCAGCTCCAACAGCCGGGACAGAGGGTTCTTC.

The chain couples TRBV5-1 to TRBJ2-3; maybe TRBD1 (6 bases). V lost 1 base, J lost 0 bases, and 12 bases lay in between. This CDR3 has 16 amino acids. CDR1 SGHRS and CDR2 YFSETQ come from the germline V gene. The CDR3: CASSLIRDISTDTQYF. As DNA, the CDR3 is TGCGCCAGCAGCTTGATCCGGGACATTAGCACAGATACGCAGTATTTT.

The gene calls are TRBV13 and TRBJ2-2; D possibly matches TRBD1 or TRBD2 (5 bases each). Germline V gene lookup returns CDR1 PRHDT and CDR2 FYEKMQ (reference sequence). The CDR3 contains 16 residues. V was cut by 1 base and J by 2 bases, with 11 bases left in between. CDR3 in amino acids: CASSLAGAVNTGELFF. The CDR3 coding sequence is TGTGCCAGCAGCTTAGCCGGGGCCGTAAACACCGGGGAGCTGTTTTTT. Full variable domain (remainder filled in from reference TRBV13 and TRBJ2-2): AAGVIQSPRHLIKEKRETATLKCYPIPRHDTVYWYQQGPGQDPQFLISFYEKMQSDKGSIPDRFSAQQFSDYHSELNMSSLELGDSALYFCASSLAGAVNTGELFFGEGSRLTVL.

This chain connects TRBV5-1 to TRBJ2-1; 9 positions agree with TRBD1. This CDR3 region has 15 residues. Germline CDR1 is SGHRS and CDR2 is YFSETQ. J was trimmed by 2 bases and V by 4 bases; bases with no gene match: 4. The chain's CDR3 is CASSHRQGAYNEQFF. DNA of the CDR3: TGCGCCAGCAGCCACCGACAGGGGGCCTACAATGAGCAGTTCTTC.

This chain links TRBV7-6 with TRBJ2-2; no definite D call. V lost 5 bases, J lost 7 bases, and 11 bases lay in between. In germline, CDR1 is SGHVS, CDR2 FNYEAQ. The CDR3 sequence is 13 residues long. The CDR3 DNA sequence: TGTGCCAGCAGCCCCGGACGGAACGGGGAGCTGTTTTTT. Translated: CASSPGRNGELFF. Full variable domain (rest looked up from reference TRBV7-6 and TRBJ2-2): GAGVSQSPRYKVTKRGQDVALRCDPISGHVSLYWYRQALGQGPEFLTYFNYEAQQDKSGLPNDRFSAERPEGSISTLTIQRTEQRDSAMYRCASSPGRNGELFFGEGSRLTVL.

This clonotype was counted a few times. The chain links TRBV27 to TRBJ2-1; TRBD1 agrees at 8 bases. Trimming at V came to 3 bases and at J to 9 bases, leaving 13 bases not matched to a gene. The CDR3 length is 16 residues. Germline CDR1 MNHEY, CDR2 SMNVEV (reference sequence). CDR3 in DNA: TGTGCCAGCAGTTTCCAGGGGGCGTTTGAAGGCATTGAGCAGTTCTTC. Translating it yields CASSFQGAFEGIEQFF.

The sample holds many counts of this clonotype. This chain connects TRBV5-4 to TRBJ2-7; 10 nucleotides agree with TRBD2. Germline-derived CDR1 and CDR2 are SGHNT and YYREEE (reference sequence). J gave up 9 bases and V 4 bases, and 13 bases lay outside the gene matches. CDR3 size: 15 residues. The CDR3 nucleotides read TGTGCCAGCAGCCCACAGGGGGGACTAGCGCCATTGCAGTACTTC. Its translation is CASSPQGGLAPLQYF. Combining the CDR3 with reference TRBV5-4 and TRBJ2-7 gives the whole variable domain ETGVTQSPTHLIKTRGQQVTLRCSSQSGHNTVSWYQQALGQGPQFIFQYYREEENGRGNFPPRFSGLQFPNYSSELNVNALELDDSALYLCASSPQGGLAPLQYFGPGTRLTVT.

This clonotype was recorded many times. The chain uses TRBV5-1 and TRBJ2-1; 14 positions agree with TRBD2. The CDR3 is 16 amino acids. Germline loops: CDR1 SGHRS, CDR2 YFSETQ. J lost 6 bases, V lost 0 bases, and 2 bases had no gene match. The CDR3 nucleotides read TGCGCCAGCAGCTTGGTGACTAGCGGGAGGGCCAATGAGCAGTTCTTC. Translating gives CASSLVTSGRANEQFF.

The chain combines TRBV5-1 with TRBJ1-1; D is possibly TRBD1 (5 bases). CDR1 and CDR2 (germline): SGHRS, YFSETQ. Trimming removed 3 bases at V and 0 bases at J, with 12 bases between. This CDR3 has 15 residues. CDR3 bases: TGCGCCAGCAGCTCAGGGAGGAACGTGAACACTGAAGCTTTCTTT. Translating gives CASSSGRNVNTEAFF.

The chain links TRBV7-9 to TRBJ2-3; tentative D call: TRBD2 (5 bases). CDR3 length equals 15 residues. CDR1 and CDR2 from the germline V gene are SEHNR and FQNEAQ (reference sequence). Between the trimmed V and J ends, which lost 5 bases and 2 bases, there was a span of 14 bases. CDR3 loop: CASSLARTPTDTQYF. The CDR3 DNA sequence: TGTGCCAGCAGCCTGGCCAGGACTCCCACAGATACGCAGTATTTT.

J is TRBJ2-7 and V is TRBV7-9, with 8 nucleotides matching TRBD1. V shed 6 bases, J shed 3 bases, and the junction held 7 bases outside the gene matches. Looked up from germline, CDR1 is SEHNR and CDR2 is FQNEAQ (reference sequence). The length of the CDR3 is 14 residues. The CDR3 nucleotides are TGTGCCAGCAGAGATGCAGGGGGCAGCTACGAGCAGTACTTC. It specifies CASRDAGGSYEQYF.

The V gene is TRBV7-2, the J gene TRBJ2-3; 10 bases are shared with TRBD2. CDR1 is SGHTA, CDR2 FQGNSA, per germline. This CDR3 region has 17 residues. After removal of 5 bases from V and 2 bases from J, the junction contained 10 bases not matched to a gene. The CDR3 is CASSPRRSGGATDTQYF. Written as DNA, the CDR3 is TGTGCCAGCAGCCCTCGGAGGAGCGGGGGGGCCACAGATACGCAGTATTTT.

This clonotype was found a few times. V usage is TRBV7-8 and J usage is TRBJ2-5, with 8 bases identical to TRBD2. CDR3 size: 15 residues. CDR1 and CDR2 from the germline V gene are SGHVS and FQNEAQ. After removal of 4 bases from V and 4 bases from J, the junction contained 8 bases not matched to a gene. CDR3 nucleotides: TGTGCCAGCAGCTCGTCCCCGCTAGCGGGAGAGACCCAGTACTTC. It is translated as CASSSSPLAGETQYF.

V usage is TRBV24-1 and J usage is TRBJ1-2; D gene ambiguous. Germline V gene sequence: CDR1 KGHDR, CDR2 SFDVKD. The CDR3 is made up of 16 amino acids. Trimming removed 7 bases from V and 6 bases from J, with 23 bases in between. In nucleotides, the CDR3 is TGTGCCACCAGCACCTCAACCCCCGCGGGGATCGATGGCTACACCTTC. It yields the protein CATSTSTPAGIDGYTF.